These 9 T cell receptor beta chains were sequenced from one sample in a study of blood T cell repertoires in COVID-19. TCRdb keeps only in-frame clones here, not all; method: immunoSEQ multiplex PCR. The sample contains some 60,000 clones, 80% to 90% of which appear only once. The material sequenced was peripheral blood. All receptors derive from a man aged 55 to 70 with acute or convalescent COVID-19.

This clone has at least ten counts. The CDR3 DNA is TGTGCCAGCGGGGCAGGGATGTACGAGCAGTACTTC. Protein: CASGAGMYEQYF. The chain links TRBV2 to TRBJ2-7; D is perhaps TRBD1 (5 bases). The V end lost 8 bases, the J end lost 4 bases, and 12 bases lay between the germline ends. CDR1 is SNHLY, CDR2 FYNNEI, per germline. This CDR3 has 12 amino acids.

This clone has only one observation. The chain couples TRBV4-1 to TRBJ2-7, with D possibly matching TRBD1 (6 bases). The CDR3 loop spans 13 amino acids. The ends were cut back, 4 bases at V and 3 bases at J, with 10 bases in the middle. The V gene's germline CDR1 is MGHRA and CDR2 YSYEKL. As DNA, the CDR3 is TGCGCCAGCAGCCGGGACACCTACTACGAGCAGTACTTC. Encoded protein: CASSRDTYYEQYF.

The rearrangement uses TRBV6-4 and TRBJ2-1, with 8 bases lining up with TRBD1. Germline loops: CDR1 MRHNA, CDR2 SNTAGT. CDR3 length: 15 amino acids. V was pared by 2 bases and J by 2 bases, with 2 bases of the junction left unmatched. The chain's CDR3 is CASSDAGGPYNEQFF. CDR3 coding DNA: TGTGCCAGCAGTGACGCAGGGGGCCCCTACAATGAGCAGTTCTTC.

The chain joins TRBV6-5 to TRBJ2-7; 9 bases agree with TRBD2. The V and J ends lost 0 bases and 3 bases, in that order; junction bases with no gene match: 3. This CDR3 is 15 amino acids long. In germline, CDR1 is MNHEY, CDR2 SVGAGI. CDR3 residues: CASSYSAAGGYEQYF. In DNA, the CDR3 is TGTGCCAGCAGTTACTCGGCAGCGGGAGGCTACGAGCAGTACTTC.

The chain uses TRBV4-2 and TRBJ2-3; TRBD2 agrees at 12 bases. With V trimmed by 1 base and J by 6 bases, 5 bases remained unmatched. The length of the CDR3 is 16 residues. From germline, CDR1 is LGHNA and CDR2 YNFKEQ. Here the CDR3 reads CASSQGLAGDLDTQYF. Here the CDR3 DNA reads TGTGCCAGCAGCCAAGGACTAGCGGGAGACCTCGATACGCAGTATTTT.

This CDR3 is CASSPSGGYEQYF. The CDR3 coding sequence is TGCGCCAGCAGCCCCTCAGGGGGCTACGAGCAGTACTTC. V usage is TRBV4-1 and J usage is TRBJ2-7; 7 nucleotides match TRBD1. V was clipped by 4 bases and J by 3 bases; unmatched bases: 3. The CDR3 sequence is 13 residues long. CDR1 MGHRA and CDR2 YSYEKL come from the germline V gene.

The chain carries TRBV5-5 and TRBJ2-5, with D possibly matching TRBD2 (6 bases). The CDR3 is 13 amino acids. Trimming took 1 base from V and 3 from J, leaving 7 bases between them. CDR1 SGHKS and CDR2 YYEKEE come from the germline V gene (reference sequence). CDR3: CASSLTGEETQYF. The CDR3 coding sequence is TGTGCCAGCAGCTTGACGGGGGAAGAGACCCAGTACTTC.

V usage is TRBV5-6 and J usage is TRBJ2-7; TRBD2 is a possible D gene (6 bases). This CDR3 has 13 residues. V was trimmed by 0 bases and J by 6 bases, leaving 10 bases between them. CDR1 and CDR2 (germline): SGHDT, YYEEEE. CDR3 in DNA: TGTGCCAGCAGCTTGGGACTAGTCCGCGAGCAGTACTTC. It is translated as CASSLGLVREQYF.

The chain uses TRBV7-2 and TRBJ2-1, with 13 bases fitting TRBD2. Germline CDR1 is SGHTA and CDR2 is FQGNSA. V lost 4 bases and J lost 9; bases outside the gene matches: 0. This CDR3 contains 13 residues. The CDR3 loop reads CASSWTSGSEQFF. CDR3 DNA sequence: TGTGCCAGCAGCTGGACTAGCGGGAGTGAGCAGTTCTTC.